A selection of T cell receptor beta chains follows, all from one sample in a study of Ad26.COV2.S vaccination and SARS-CoV-2 variants. Profiled with immunoSEQ multiplex PCR; TCRdb holds only in-frame clones, not every one. The sample lists some 640,000 clones; roughly nine tenths were seen once. This specimen consisted of peripheral blood, obtained in a trial of Ad26.COV2.S vaccine versus placebo. The receptor source for this set is a person between 18 and 60 years old who received the Ad26.COV2.S COVID-19 vaccine or a placebo. CDR3s leave out the opening cysteine and the closing phenylalanine or tryptophan. Part of the rows lack a size; the others show once, few, many or a class for expanded clones.

J | V | size | CDR3
TRBJ2-1 | TRBV3-1/TRBV3-2 | NA | ASSQGGRTYNEQF
TRBJ2-7 | TRBV19 | NA | ASSISPGQGGYEQY
TRBJ2-2 | TRBV3-1/TRBV3-2 | NA | ASSQEVRNGELF
TRBJ1-5 | TRBV19 | NA | ASTDRTGSQPQH
TRBJ1-3 | TRBV10-3 | once | AISPTGDEDTIY
TRBJ1-1 | TRBV3-1/TRBV3-2 | once | ASSQDKFWGTEAF
TRBJ2-1 | TRBV6-5 | NA | ASSRTGTIHNEQF
TRBJ1-5 | TRBV9 | NA | ASSAEGDSNQPQH
TRBJ2-7 | TRBV10-1 | NA | ASRMDRGYEQY
TRBJ2-2 | TRBV6-5 | many | ASSIRSGGTGELF
TRBJ2-5 | TRBV4-2 | NA | ASSRKREETQY
TRBJ1-2 | TRBV6-2/TRBV6-3 | NA | ASSAQTGIYGYT
TRBJ2-2 | TRBV7-8 | NA | ASSLVWGQPNTGELF